The sequence of this T cell receptor (beta chain) was determined in a study of response to subunit inactivated influenza vaccine. Study-wide results and caveats: The authors suggested that every seasonal influenza vaccination recruits few new T cells.

Note on this clonotype: Its antigen is currently unknown.

TCRdb re-derived calls from the RT-PCR reads in MiXCR, one entry per CDR3 protein. Of some 600,000 distinct CDR3 sequences in the sample, around 13% are singletons; the top ten hold about 7.4%. The source of this sequence is a man in his fifties who received an inactivated influenza vaccine. The sample consisted of PBMCs from blood, taken around 15 days before vaccination.

The CDR3 protein is CASSWGLNTDTQYF. CDR3 nucleotides: TGTGCCAGCAGCTGGGGACTTAACACAGATACGCAGTATTTT. The chain carries TRBV7-8 and TRBJ2-3, with D tentatively TRBD2 (6 bases). This CDR3 has 14 residues. Trimming pared 4 bases from V and 2 bases from J, leaving 10 bases between. CDR1 and CDR2 from the germline V gene are SGHVS and FQNEAQ.